These 11 T cell receptor beta chains came from one sample sequenced in a study of blood T cell repertoires in COVID-19 (dated by TCRdb to between 2020 and 2021). The library was produced with the immunoSEQ multiplex PCR assay. TCRdb holds this immuneACCESS table with in-frame rearrangements only. Some clones are missing; in checked studies, unresolved V genes explain under half, and the rest has no known cause. The sample table shows fewer than 200,000 clones, and around 76% are seen once. Together, the top ten hold approximately 8% of the sample. Sequencing input: peripheral blood. These receptors originate from a woman aged 55-69 years with COVID-19, enrolled during active disease.

There are a few counts of this clone. The chain uses TRBV4-3 and TRBJ2-7; D unclear. Per the germline V gene, CDR1 is LGHNA and CDR2 is YSLEER. V lost 6 bases and J 1 base, leaving 10 bases between the germline ends. This CDR3 region has 13 residues. This chain's CDR3 is CASSFGNSYEQYF. The CDR3 DNA reads as TGCGCCAGCAGTTTTGGCAATTCCTACGAGCAGTACTTC.

In this sample, this clone turned up once. The CDR3 region has the DNA TGTGCCAGCAGCTTAGATTACGGGAGAGAGACCCAGTACTTC. Protein sequence: CASSLDYGRETQYF. The V and J genes are TRBV7-6 and TRBJ2-5, with a possible D match to TRBD2 (6 bases). Between the trimmed V and J ends, which lost 1 base and 4 bases, there was a span of 10 bases. Germline assignment: CDR1 SGHVS and CDR2 FNYEAQ. CDR3 length: 14 residues.

The V gene is TRBV6-6, the J gene TRBJ2-2, with 14 bases lining up with TRBD2. Germline CDR1 is MNHNY and CDR2 is SVGAGI (reference sequence). V trimming: 6 bases; J trimming: 0 bases; junction bases outside the gene matches: 12. This CDR3 comprises 20 residues. The CDR3 sequence: CASSQKGGTSGSPNTGELFF. Here the CDR3 DNA reads TGTGCCAGCAGCCAAAAGGGGGGGACTAGCGGGAGCCCGAACACCGGGGAGCTGTTTTTT.

The chain uses TRBV6-2 or TRBV6-3 and TRBJ1-1; 11 nucleotides agree with TRBD1. Germline V CDR1 and CDR2: MNHEY, SVGEGT. The CDR3 contains 19 residues. Trimming took 0 bases from V and 0 from J; bases not matched to a gene: 9. The CDR3 coding sequence is TGTGCCAGCAGTTACTCCATGCTCTGGACAGGGGGCATGAACACTGAAGCTTTCTTT. This gives the protein CASSYSMLWTGGMNTEAFF.

The chain combines TRBV15 with TRBJ2-2; 7 bases line up with TRBD1. Germline CDR1 LNHNV, CDR2 YYDKDF (reference sequence). The CDR3 covers 16 residues. The V gene end was trimmed by 1 base and the J gene end by 3 bases; junction bases not matched to a gene: 5. CDR3 nucleotide sequence: TGTGCCACCAGCAGAGCAGGACAGGCGCACACCGGGGAGCTGTTTTTT. Protein: CATSRAGQAHTGELFF.

As concerns this clone: The junction does not match germline at one end; this may be a read error. Here the CDR3 reads CRVGVTANTEAFF. In DNA, the CDR3 is TGCAGAGTTGGGGTGACAGCGAACACTGAAGCTTTCTTT. V and J are TRBV29-1 and TRBJ1-1, with a possible D match to TRBD1 (5 bases). Germline V gives CDR1 SQVTM, CDR2 ANQGSEA. CDR3 length equals 13 residues.

V gene TRBV28 combines with J gene TRBJ2-7; no firm D call. The CDR3 spans 9 residues. The germline gives CDR1 MDHEN, CDR2 SYDVKM. Trimming removed 10 bases at V and 6 bases at J, with 7 bases between. CDR3 region: CATGPEQYF. The CDR3 region has the DNA TGTGCCACCGGTCCCGAGCAGTACTTC.

This chain links TRBV29-1 with TRBJ2-5, with D tentatively TRBD2 (6 bases). This CDR3 region has 16 residues. Germline CDR1 SQVTM, CDR2 ANQGSEA. V was cut by 3 bases and J by 3 bases, with 20 bases left in between. The CDR3 region has the DNA TGCAGCGTTGATTGGGGGGTTAGGGCATTTAAAGAGACCCAGTACTTC. Its protein is CSVDWGVRAFKETQYF.

This clone was seen repeatedly, ten times or more. The chain combines TRBV30 with TRBJ1-6, with D unresolved. The germline V and J ends were trimmed by 1 base and 7 bases, with 8 bases remaining between them. Per germline, CDR1 GTSNPN and CDR2 SVGIG (reference sequence). CDR3 length: 13 residues. CDR3: CAWSGLPNSPLHF. For the CDR3, the DNA is TGTGCCTGGAGTGGACTCCCGAATTCACCCCTCCACTTT.

V and J are TRBV4-1 and TRBJ1-3; no clear D gene. CDR1 and CDR2 (germline): MGHRA, YSYEKL. The CDR3 length is 14 residues. V lost 0 bases and J lost 8, with 11 bases in between. CDR3 region: CASSQEGTRDTIYF. The CDR3 DNA is TGCGCCAGCAGCCAAGAAGGTACGCGGGACACCATATATTTT.

The chain employs TRBV19 and TRBJ1-4; possible D gene TRBD1, 6 bases. CDR3 length: 16 amino acids. Deletions cut 5 bases from V and 0 bases from J, with 13 bases between. Germline assignment: CDR1 LNHDA and CDR2 SQIVND (reference sequence). The CDR3: CASSPPDSPTNEKLFF. In DNA, the CDR3 is TGTGCCAGTAGTCCTCCGGACAGTCCAACTAATGAAAAACTGTTTTTT.